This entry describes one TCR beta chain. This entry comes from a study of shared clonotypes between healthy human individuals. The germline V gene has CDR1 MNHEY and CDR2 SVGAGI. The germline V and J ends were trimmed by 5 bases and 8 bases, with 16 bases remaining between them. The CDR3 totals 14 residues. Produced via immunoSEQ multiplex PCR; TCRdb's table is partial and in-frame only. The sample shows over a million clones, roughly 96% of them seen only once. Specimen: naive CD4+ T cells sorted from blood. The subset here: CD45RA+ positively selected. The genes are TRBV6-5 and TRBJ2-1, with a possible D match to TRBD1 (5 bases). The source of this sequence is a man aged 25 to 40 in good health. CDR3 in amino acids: CASSTTPGSHEQFF. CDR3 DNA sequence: TGTGCCAGCAGTACGACCCCAGGGTCCCATGAGCAGTTCTTC.